These 5 T cell receptor beta chains were all obtained from the same sample, sequenced in a study of T cells in Graves' hyperthyroidism and ophthalmopathy. The source material, RNA transcripts, was used to amplify TCR beta CDR3 regions. When the TCR CDR3 underwent first-round RT-PCR, the HTBI primer set was used. TCRdb ran MiXCR on the multiplex PCR reads and lists one entry per CDR3 protein. The table records around 540,000 distinct CDR3 sequences, about 16% of them present only once. The specimen was blood. The source is a woman aged 30 to 39 with Graves' ophthalmopathy.

This clonotype occurred many times. The chain is built from TRBV20-1 and TRBJ2-1, with D possibly matching TRBD2 (5 bases). Per germline, CDR1 DFQATT and CDR2 SNEGSKA (reference sequence). The CDR3 length is 16 residues. Trimming cost V 4 bases and J 0 bases, with 16 bases left between them. The CDR3 region is CSATYGGRSSYNEQFF. CDR3 DNA sequence: TGCAGTGCTACTTACGGCGGGCGCAGCTCCTACAATGAGCAGTTCTTC.

With regard to this clonotype: This may be a read error, as it is one base from a much larger clone. J is TRBJ2-7 and V is TRBV30; tentatively, D is TRBD2 (7 bases). The CDR3 contains 14 residues. From germline, CDR1 is GTSNPN and CDR2 SVGIG (reference sequence). The ends were cut back, 1 base at V and 5 bases at J, with 15 bases in the middle. The CDR3 nucleotides are TGTGCCTGGAGTGAGGGGGGGTTAATCCACGAGCAGTACTTC. Residues: CAWSEGGLIHEQYF.

The chain uses TRBV20-1 and TRBJ1-5; 8 bases fit TRBD1. CDR3 length: 15 amino acids. The V and J ends lost 2 bases and 2 bases, in that order; junction bases with no gene match: 5. The V gene's germline CDR1 is DFQATT and CDR2 SNEGSKA (reference sequence). CDR3 in DNA: TGCAGTGCTAGACCAGGGGGCGCCGGCAATCAGCCCCAGCATTTT. Translated, it gives CSARPGGAGNQPQHF.

Ten or more counts support this clonotype. The V and J genes are TRBV28 and TRBJ2-7, with 9 bases fitting TRBD1. Germline CDR1 and CDR2: MDHEN and SYDVKM. With V trimmed by 4 bases and J by 2 bases, 6 bases remained unmatched. This CDR3 comprises 15 residues. CDR3 sequence (DNA): TGTGCCAGCAGTTCCACCGGGACAGGGACCTACGAGCAGTACTTC. Translated: CASSSTGTGTYEQYF.

This clonotype has only a few counts. The V call is TRBV4-1, the J call TRBJ2-7; 11 bases map to TRBD2. The J segment lost 3 bases and the V segment lost 0 bases, leaving 4 bases of the junction unmatched. Germline CDR1 is MGHRA and CDR2 is YSYEKL. This CDR3 is built from 16 residues. The CDR3 loop reads CASSQEGTSGFYEQYF. In nucleotides, the CDR3 is TGCGCCAGCAGCCAAGAGGGGACTAGCGGCTTCTACGAGCAGTACTTC.